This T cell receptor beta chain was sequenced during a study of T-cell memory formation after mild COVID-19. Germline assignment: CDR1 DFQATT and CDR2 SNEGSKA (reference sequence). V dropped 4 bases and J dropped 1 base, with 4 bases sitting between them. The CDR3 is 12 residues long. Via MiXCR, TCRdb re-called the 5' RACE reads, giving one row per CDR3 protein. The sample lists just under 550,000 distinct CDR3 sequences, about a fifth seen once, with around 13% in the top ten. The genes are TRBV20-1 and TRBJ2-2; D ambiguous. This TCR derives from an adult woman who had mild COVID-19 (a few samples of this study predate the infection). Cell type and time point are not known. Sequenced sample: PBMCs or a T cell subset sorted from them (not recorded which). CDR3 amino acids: CSATGNTGELFF. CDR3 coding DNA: TGCAGTGCTACAGGGAACACCGGGGAGCTGTTTTTT.